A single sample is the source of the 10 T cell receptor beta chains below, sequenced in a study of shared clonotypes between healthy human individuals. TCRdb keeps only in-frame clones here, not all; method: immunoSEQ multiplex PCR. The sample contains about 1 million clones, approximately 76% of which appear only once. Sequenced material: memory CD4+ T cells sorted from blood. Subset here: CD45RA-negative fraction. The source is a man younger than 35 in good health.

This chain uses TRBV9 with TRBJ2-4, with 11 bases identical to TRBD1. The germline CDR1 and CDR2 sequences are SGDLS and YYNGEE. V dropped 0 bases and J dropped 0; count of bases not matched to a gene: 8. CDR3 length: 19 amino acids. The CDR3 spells CASSVGRDRGTLAKNIQYF. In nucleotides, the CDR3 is TGTGCCAGCAGCGTAGGAAGGGACAGGGGGACCCTAGCCAAAAACATTCAGTACTTC.

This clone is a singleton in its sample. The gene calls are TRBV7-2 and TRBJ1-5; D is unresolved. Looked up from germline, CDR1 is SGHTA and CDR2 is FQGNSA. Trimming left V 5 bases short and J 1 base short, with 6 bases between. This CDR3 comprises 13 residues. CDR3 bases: TGTGCCAGCAGCCCAGTGAGCAATCAGCCCCAGCATTTT. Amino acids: CASSPVSNQPQHF.

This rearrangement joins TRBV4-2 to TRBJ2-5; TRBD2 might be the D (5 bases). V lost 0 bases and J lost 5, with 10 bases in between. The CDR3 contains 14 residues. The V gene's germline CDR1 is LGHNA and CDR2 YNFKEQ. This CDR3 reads CASSQDEGWETQYF. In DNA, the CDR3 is TGTGCCAGCAGCCAAGATGAGGGCTGGGAGACCCAGTACTTC.

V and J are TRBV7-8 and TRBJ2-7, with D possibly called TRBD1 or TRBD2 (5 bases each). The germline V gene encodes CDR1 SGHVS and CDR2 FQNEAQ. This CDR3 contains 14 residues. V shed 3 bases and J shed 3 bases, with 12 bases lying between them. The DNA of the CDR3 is TGTGCCAGCAGCTTTGGGGGATTCCACTACGAGCAGTACTTC. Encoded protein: CASSFGGFHYEQYF.

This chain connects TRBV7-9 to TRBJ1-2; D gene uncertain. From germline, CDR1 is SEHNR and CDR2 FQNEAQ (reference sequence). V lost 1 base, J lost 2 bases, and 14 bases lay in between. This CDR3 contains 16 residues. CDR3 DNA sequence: TGTGCCAGCAGCTTAGGGGTCGAAAAAGCGAACTATGGCTACACCTTC. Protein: CASSLGVEKANYGYTF. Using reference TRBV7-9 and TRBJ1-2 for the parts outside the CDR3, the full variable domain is DTGVSQNPRHKITKRGQNVTFRCDPISEHNRLYWYRQTLGQGPEFLTYFQNEAQLEKSRLLSDRFSAERPKGSFSTLEIQRTEQGDSAMYLCASSLGVEKANYGYTFGSGTRLTVV.

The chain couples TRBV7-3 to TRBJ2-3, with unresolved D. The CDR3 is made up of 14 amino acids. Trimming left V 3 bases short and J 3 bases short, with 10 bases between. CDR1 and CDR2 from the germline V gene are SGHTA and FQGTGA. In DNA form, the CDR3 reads TGTGCCAGCAGCTTCTTGGACGTTACAGATACGCAGTATTTT. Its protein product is CASSFLDVTDTQYF.

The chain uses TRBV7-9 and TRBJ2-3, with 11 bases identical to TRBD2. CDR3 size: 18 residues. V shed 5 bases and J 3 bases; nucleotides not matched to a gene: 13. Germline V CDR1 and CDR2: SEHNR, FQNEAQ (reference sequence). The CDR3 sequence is CASSPLGLAAVGTDTQYF. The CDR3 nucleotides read TGTGCCAGCAGCCCATTGGGACTAGCGGCGGTAGGGACAGATACGCAGTATTTT.

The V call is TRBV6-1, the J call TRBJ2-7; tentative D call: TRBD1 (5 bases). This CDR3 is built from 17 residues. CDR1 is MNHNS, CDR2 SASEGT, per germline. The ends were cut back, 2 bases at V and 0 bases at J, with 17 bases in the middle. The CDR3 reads CASSENSRALSSYEQYF. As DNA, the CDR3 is TGTGCCAGCAGTGAAAACAGCAGGGCCCTTAGCTCCTACGAGCAGTACTTC.

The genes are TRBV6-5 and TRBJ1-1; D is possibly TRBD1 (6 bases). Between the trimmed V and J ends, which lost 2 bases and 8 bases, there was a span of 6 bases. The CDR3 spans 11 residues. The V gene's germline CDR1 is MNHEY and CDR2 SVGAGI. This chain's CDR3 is CASSYGQEAFF. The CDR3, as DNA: TGTGCCAGCAGTTACGGACAGGAAGCTTTCTTT.

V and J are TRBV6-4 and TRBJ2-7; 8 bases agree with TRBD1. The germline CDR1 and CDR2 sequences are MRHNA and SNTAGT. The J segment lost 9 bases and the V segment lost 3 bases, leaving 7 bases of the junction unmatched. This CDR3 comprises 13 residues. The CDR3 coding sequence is TGTGCCAGCAGTGAAGACAGGGGTCGACGGCAGTACTTC. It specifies CASSEDRGRRQYF.